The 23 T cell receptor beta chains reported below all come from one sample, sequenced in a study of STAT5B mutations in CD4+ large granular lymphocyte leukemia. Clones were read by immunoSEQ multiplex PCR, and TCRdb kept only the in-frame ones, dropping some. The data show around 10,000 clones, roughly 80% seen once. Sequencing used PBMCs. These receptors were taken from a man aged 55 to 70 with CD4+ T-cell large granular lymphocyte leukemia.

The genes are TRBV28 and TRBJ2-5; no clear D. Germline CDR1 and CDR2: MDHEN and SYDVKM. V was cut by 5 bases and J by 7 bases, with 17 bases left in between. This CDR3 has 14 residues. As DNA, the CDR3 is TGTGCCAGCAGTCCCGCGACCGATTCCGGGACCCAGTACTTC. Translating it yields CASSPATDSGTQYF.

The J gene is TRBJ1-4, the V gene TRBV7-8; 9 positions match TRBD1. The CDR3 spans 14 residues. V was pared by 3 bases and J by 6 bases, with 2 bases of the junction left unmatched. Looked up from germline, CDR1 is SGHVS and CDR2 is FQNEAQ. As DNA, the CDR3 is TGTGCCAGCAGCTTCGGGACAGGGTATGAAAAACTGTTTTTT. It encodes CASSFGTGYEKLFF.

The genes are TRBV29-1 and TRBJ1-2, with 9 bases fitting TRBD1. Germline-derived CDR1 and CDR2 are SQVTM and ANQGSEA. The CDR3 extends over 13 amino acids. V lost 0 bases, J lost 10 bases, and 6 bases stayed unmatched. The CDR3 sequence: CSVEDRTGVAYTF. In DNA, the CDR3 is TGCAGCGTTGAAGATAGGACAGGGGTTGCCTACACCTTC. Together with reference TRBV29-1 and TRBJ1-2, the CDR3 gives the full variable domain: SAVISQKPSRDICQRGTSLTIQCQVDSQVTMMFWYRQQPGQSLTLIATANQGSEATYESGFVIDKFPISRPNLTFSTLTVSNMSPEDSSIYLCSVEDRTGVAYTFGSGTRLTVV.

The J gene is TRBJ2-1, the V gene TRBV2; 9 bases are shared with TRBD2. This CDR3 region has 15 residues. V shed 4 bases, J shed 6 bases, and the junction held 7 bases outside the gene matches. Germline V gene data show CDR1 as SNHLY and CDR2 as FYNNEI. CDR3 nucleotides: TGTGCCAGCAGTGCGTTAGCGGGAGCTTTCAATGAGCAGTTCTTC. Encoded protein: CASSALAGAFNEQFF.

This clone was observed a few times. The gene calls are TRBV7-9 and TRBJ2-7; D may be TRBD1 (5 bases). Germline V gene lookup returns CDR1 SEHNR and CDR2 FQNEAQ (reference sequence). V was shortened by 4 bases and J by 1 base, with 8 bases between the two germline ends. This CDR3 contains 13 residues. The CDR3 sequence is CASSSGHSYEQYF. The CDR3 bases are TGTGCCAGCAGCTCCGGACATTCCTACGAGCAGTACTTC. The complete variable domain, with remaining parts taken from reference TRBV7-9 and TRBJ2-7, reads DTGVSQNPRHKITKRGQNVTFRCDPISEHNRLYWYRQTLGQGPEFLTYFQNEAQLEKSRLLSDRFSAERPKGSFSTLEIQRTEQGDSAMYLCASSSGHSYEQYFGPGTRLTVT.

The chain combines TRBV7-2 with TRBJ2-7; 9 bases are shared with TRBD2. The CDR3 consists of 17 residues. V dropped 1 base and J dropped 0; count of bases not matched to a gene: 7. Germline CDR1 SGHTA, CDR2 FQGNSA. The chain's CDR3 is CASSLDPPSGDSYEQYF. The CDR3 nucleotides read TGTGCCAGCAGCTTAGACCCGCCTAGCGGGGACTCCTACGAGCAGTACTTC.

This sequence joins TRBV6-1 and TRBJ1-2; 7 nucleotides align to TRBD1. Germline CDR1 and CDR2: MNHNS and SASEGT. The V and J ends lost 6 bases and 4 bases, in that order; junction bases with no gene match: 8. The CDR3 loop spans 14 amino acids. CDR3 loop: CASSHSRDSYGYTF. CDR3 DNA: TGTGCCAGCAGCCATAGTAGGGACAGCTATGGCTACACCTTC.

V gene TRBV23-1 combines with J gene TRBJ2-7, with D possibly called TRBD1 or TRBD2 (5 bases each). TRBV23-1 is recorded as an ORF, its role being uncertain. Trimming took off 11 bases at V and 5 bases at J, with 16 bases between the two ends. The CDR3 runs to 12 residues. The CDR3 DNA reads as TGCGCCTGTTTTGCGCAGGGAGACGAGCAGTACTTC. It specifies CACFAQGDEQYF.

Here the CDR3 reads CASSQGLVGTSAYNEQFF. DNA of the CDR3: TGCGCCAGCAGCCAAGGGTTGGTGGGGACTAGCGCCTACAATGAGCAGTTCTTC. The chain carries TRBV4-3 and TRBJ2-1; 10 nucleotides align to TRBD2. In germline, CDR1 is LGHNA, CDR2 YSLEER. This CDR3 is 18 amino acids long. Unmatched junction bases numbered 8, after V lost 1 base and J lost 2 bases.

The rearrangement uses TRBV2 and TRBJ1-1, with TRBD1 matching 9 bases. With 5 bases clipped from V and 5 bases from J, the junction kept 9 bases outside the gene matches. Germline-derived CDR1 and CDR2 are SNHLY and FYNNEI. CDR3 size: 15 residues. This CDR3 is CASSQRGQGNTEAFF. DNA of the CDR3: TGTGCCAGCAGTCAGAGGGGACAGGGCAATACTGAAGCTTTCTTT.

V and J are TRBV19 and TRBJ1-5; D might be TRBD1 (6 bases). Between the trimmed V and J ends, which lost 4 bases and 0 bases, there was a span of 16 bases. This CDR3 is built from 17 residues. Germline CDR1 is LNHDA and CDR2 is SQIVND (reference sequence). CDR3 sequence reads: CASSKGGPAISNQPQHF. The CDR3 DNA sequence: TGTGCCAGTAGTAAGGGGGGACCGGCGATTAGCAATCAGCCCCAGCATTTT.

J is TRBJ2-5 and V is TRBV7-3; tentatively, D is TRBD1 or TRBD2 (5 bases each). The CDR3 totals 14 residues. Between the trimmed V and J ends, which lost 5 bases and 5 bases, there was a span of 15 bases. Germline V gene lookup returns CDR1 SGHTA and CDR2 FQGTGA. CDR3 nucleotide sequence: TGTGCCAGCAGCCCTGCAGGGAGTGGGGAGACCCAGTACTTC. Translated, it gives CASSPAGSGETQYF.

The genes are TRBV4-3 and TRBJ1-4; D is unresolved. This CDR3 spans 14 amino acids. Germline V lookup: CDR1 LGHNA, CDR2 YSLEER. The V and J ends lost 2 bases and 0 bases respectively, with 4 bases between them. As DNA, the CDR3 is TGCGCCAGCAGCCAAAGTGCAACTAATGAAAAACTGTTTTTT. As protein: CASSQSATNEKLFF.

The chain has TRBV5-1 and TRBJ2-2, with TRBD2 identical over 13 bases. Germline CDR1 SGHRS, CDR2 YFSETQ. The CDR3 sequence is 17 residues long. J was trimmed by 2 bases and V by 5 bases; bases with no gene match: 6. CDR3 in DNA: TGCGCCAGCAGGAAGGGGGGACTAGCGGGAAACACCGGGGAGCTGTTTTTT. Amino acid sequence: CASRKGGLAGNTGELFF.

The CDR3 nucleotides read TGTGCCAGCAGTGAATATGGACAGGGTAAAAACATTCAGTACTTC. Translating it yields CASSEYGQGKNIQYF. The chain links TRBV25-1 to TRBJ2-4, with 8 positions matching TRBD1. Germline V gene lookup returns CDR1 MGHDK and CDR2 SYGVNS. The CDR3 runs 15 residues. V trimming: 0 bases; J trimming: 4 bases; junction bases outside the gene matches: 2.

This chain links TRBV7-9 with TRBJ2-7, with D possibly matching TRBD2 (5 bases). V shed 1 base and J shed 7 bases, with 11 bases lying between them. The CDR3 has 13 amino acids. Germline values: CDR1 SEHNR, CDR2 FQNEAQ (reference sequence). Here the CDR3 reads CASSLGVTGEQYF. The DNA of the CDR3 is TGTGCCAGCAGCTTAGGTGTTACGGGGGAGCAGTACTTC.

The CDR3 region has the DNA TGTGCCAGTAAAGAGGAGGGGGAGGCGTATGGCTACACCTTC. It yields the protein CASKEEGEAYGYTF. The chain is built from TRBV19 and TRBJ1-2; D might be TRBD1 (6 bases). V was clipped by 7 bases and J by 5 bases, with 17 bases between them. Germline CDR1 LNHDA, CDR2 SQIVND (reference sequence). This CDR3 is built from 14 residues.

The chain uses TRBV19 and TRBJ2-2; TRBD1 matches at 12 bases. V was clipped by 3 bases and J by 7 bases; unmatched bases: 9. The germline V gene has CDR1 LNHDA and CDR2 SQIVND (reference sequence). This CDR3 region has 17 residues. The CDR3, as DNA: TGTGCCAGTAGTATTGATGGGACAGGGGGCGCAGGCGGGGAGCTGTTTTTT. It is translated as CASSIDGTGGAGGELFF. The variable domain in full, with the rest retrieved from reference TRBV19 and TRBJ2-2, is DGGITQSPKYLFRKEGQNVTLSCEQNLNHDAMYWYRQDPGQGLRLIYYSQIVNDFQKGDIAEGYSVSREKKESFPLTVTSAQKNPTAFYLCASSIDGTGGAGGELFFGEGSRLTVL.

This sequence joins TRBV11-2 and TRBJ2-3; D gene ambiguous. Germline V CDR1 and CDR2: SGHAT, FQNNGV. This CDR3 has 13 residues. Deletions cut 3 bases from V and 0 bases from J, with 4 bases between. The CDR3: CASSFLSTDTQYF. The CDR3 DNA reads TGTGCCAGCAGCTTTCTCAGCACAGATACGCAGTATTTT.

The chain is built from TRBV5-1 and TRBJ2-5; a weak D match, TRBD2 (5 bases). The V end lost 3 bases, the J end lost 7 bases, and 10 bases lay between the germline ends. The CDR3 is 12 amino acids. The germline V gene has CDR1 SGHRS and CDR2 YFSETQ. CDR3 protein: CASSSSGGTQYF. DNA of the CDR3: TGCGCCAGCAGCTCTTCCGGAGGGACCCAGTACTTC.

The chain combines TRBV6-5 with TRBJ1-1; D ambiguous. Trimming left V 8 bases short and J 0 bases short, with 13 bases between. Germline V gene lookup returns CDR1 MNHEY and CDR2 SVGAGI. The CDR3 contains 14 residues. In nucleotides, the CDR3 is TGTGCCAGCTTTATAGCCGGGATGAACACTGAAGCTTTCTTT. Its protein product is CASFIAGMNTEAFF.

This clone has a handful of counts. The CDR3 DNA sequence: TGTGCCTGGAGCCCCCCGGACCGGGATCACAATGAGCAGTTCTTC. This codes for CAWSPPDRDHNEQFF. The rearrangement uses TRBV30 and TRBJ2-1, with D possibly being TRBD2 (5 bases). This CDR3 has 15 amino acids. Germline V gene data show CDR1 as GTSNPN and CDR2 as SVGIG (reference sequence). Trimming removed 3 bases at V and 5 bases at J, with 17 bases between.

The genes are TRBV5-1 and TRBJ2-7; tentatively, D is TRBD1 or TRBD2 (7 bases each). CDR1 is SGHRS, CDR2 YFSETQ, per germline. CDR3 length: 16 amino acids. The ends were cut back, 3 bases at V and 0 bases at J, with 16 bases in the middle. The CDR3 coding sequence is TGCGCCAGCAGCTCCCAGGGGGGCGGGGGCTCCTACGAGCAGTACTTC. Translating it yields CASSSQGGGGSYEQYF. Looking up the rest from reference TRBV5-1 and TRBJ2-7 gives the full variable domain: KAGVTQTPRYLIKTRGQQVTLSCSPISGHRSVSWYQQTPGQGLQFLFEYFSETQRNKGNFPGRFSGRQFSNSRSEMNVSTLELGDSALYLCASSSQGGGGSYEQYFGPGTRLTVT.